These T cell receptor beta chains were read from a single sample in a study of cytomegalovirus exposure and HLA in healthy donors. Repertoires were generated with immunoSEQ multiplex PCR, while TCRdb's copy carries only in-frame clones and drops some. This table holds 150,000 to 200,000 clones, more than 75% found once. The sequenced sample was PBMCs. All receptors derive from a man between 25 and 39 years old in good health and CMV-seropositive. The CDR3 runs from the conserved cysteine through the conserved F or W. A D gene is named only where the DNA matches it firmly. Clone size is given for some rows only: seen once, a few or many times, or a class if the clone is expanded.

v_gene: TRBV7-9
abundance: NA
d_gene: NA
j_gene: TRBJ2-5
CDR3nt: TGTTCCAGCAGCTTAACAGGGGAGACCCAGTACTTC
CDR3aa: CSSSLTGETQYF

v_gene: TRBV19
abundance: NA
d_gene: TRBD2
j_gene: TRBJ2-1
CDR3nt: TGTGCCAGTAGTATACTAGCGGGAGGGCTCGTTGAGCAGTTCTTC
CDR3aa: CASSILAGGLVEQFF

v_gene: TRBV19
abundance: NA
d_gene: NA
j_gene: TRBJ2-7
CDR3nt: TGTGCCAGTAGTATACGTCGGTCCTACGAGCAGTACTTC
CDR3aa: CASSIRRSYEQYF

v_gene: TRBV7-2
abundance: NA
d_gene: TRBD2
j_gene: TRBJ2-1
CDR3nt: TGTGCCAGCAGCTTAGCGCCAACGGGAGGACGCAATGAGCAGTTCTTC
CDR3aa: CASSLAPTGGRNEQFF

v_gene: TRBV7-6
abundance: NA
d_gene: TRBD2
j_gene: TRBJ2-1
CDR3nt: TGTGCCAGCAGCCAAGGGACTAGCGGTAATGAGCAGTTCTTC
CDR3aa: CASSQGTSGNEQFF

v_gene: TRBV18
abundance: NA
d_gene: NA
j_gene: TRBJ2-1
CDR3nt: TGTGCCAGCTCACTTAGCGGAAGCTCCTACAATGAGCAGTTCTTC
CDR3aa: CASSLSGSSYNEQFF

v_gene: TRBV27
abundance: NA
d_gene: NA
j_gene: TRBJ2-1
CDR3nt: TGTGCCAGCAGTTTAAGGGACTCCGTAAACAATGAGCAGTTCTTC
CDR3aa: CASSLRDSVNNEQFF

v_gene: TRBV7-2
abundance: NA
d_gene: TRBD1
j_gene: TRBJ1-1
CDR3nt: TGTGCCAGCAGCTCTAACAGGGGGCAAAACACTGAAGCTTTCTTT
CDR3aa: CASSSNRGQNTEAFF

v_gene: TRBV5-1
abundance: NA
d_gene: TRBD2
j_gene: TRBJ2-5
CDR3nt: TGCGCCAGCAGCCCAGGGACTAGCGGGTATCAAGAGACCCAGTACTTC
CDR3aa: CASSPGTSGYQETQYF

v_gene: TRBV29-1
abundance: once
d_gene: TRBD1
j_gene: TRBJ1-2
CDR3nt: TGCAGCGGCGGGACAGACTATGGCTACACCTTC
CDR3aa: CSGGTDYGYTF

v_gene: TRBV7-3
abundance: NA
d_gene: NA
j_gene: TRBJ2-3
CDR3nt: TGTGCCAGCAGCTCGGGACTGGCCGGAGATACGCAGTATTTT
CDR3aa: CASSSGLAGDTQYF

v_gene: TRBV18
abundance: once
d_gene: TRBD1
j_gene: TRBJ1-2
CDR3nt: TGTGCCAGCTCATCCACAGGGGACGGCTACACCTTC
CDR3aa: CASSSTGDGYTF

v_gene: TRBV28
abundance: once
d_gene: NA
j_gene: TRBJ1-1
CDR3nt: TGTGCCAGCAGGACTCAGGGCCTCACTGAAGCTTTCTTT
CDR3aa: CASRTQGLTEAFF

v_gene: TRBV5-8
abundance: NA
d_gene: NA
j_gene: TRBJ1-2
CDR3nt: TGTGCCAGCAGCCGAAGCCTTGGGACATCGATTAACTATGGCTACACCTTC
CDR3aa: CASSRSLGTSINYGYTF

v_gene: TRBV6-5
abundance: NA
d_gene: NA
j_gene: TRBJ1-4
CDR3nt: TGTGCCAGCAGTTACGGAGGAGCAACTAATGAAAAACTGTTTTTT
CDR3aa: CASSYGGATNEKLFF

v_gene: TRBV6-5
abundance: NA
d_gene: TRBD1
j_gene: TRBJ1-3
CDR3nt: TGTGCCAGCAGTTATACACAGGGGGTGGGAAACACCATATATTTT
CDR3aa: CASSYTQGVGNTIYF

v_gene: TRBV4-1
abundance: NA
d_gene: TRBD1
j_gene: TRBJ1-6
CDR3nt: TGCGCCAGCAGCCAGGGACAGGGCTTCAATAATTCACCCCTCCACTTT
CDR3aa: CASSQGQGFNNSPLHF

v_gene: TRBV6-1
abundance: NA
d_gene: TRBD1
j_gene: TRBJ2-1
CDR3nt: TGTGCCAGCAAAGGTTTCAGGGGGCCCTACAATGAGCAGTTCTTC
CDR3aa: CASKGFRGPYNEQFF

v_gene: TRBV7-9
abundance: NA
d_gene: TRBD1
j_gene: TRBJ1-5
CDR3nt: TGTGCCAGCAGCTTTGCGACAGGGGGCATATGGAATCAGCCCCAGCATTTT
CDR3aa: CASSFATGGIWNQPQHF

v_gene: TRBV10-2
abundance: once
d_gene: NA
j_gene: TRBJ2-5
CDR3nt: TGCGCCAGCAGTGATCTGACGGGAGAAGAGACCCAGTACTTC
CDR3aa: CASSDLTGEETQYF

v_gene: TRBV11-2
abundance: NA
d_gene: NA
j_gene: TRBJ2-2
CDR3nt: TGTGCCAGCAGCTTAAGATTAACGGACACCGGGGAGCTGTTTTTT
CDR3aa: CASSLRLTDTGELFF

v_gene: TRBV19
abundance: NA
d_gene: NA
j_gene: TRBJ1-3
CDR3nt: TGTGCCAGTAGCCTCCGGAAGGAGACTGGAAACACCATATATTTT
CDR3aa: CASSLRKETGNTIYF

v_gene: TRBV29-1
abundance: NA
d_gene: TRBD1
j_gene: TRBJ2-2
CDR3nt: TGCAGCGTTGAGAATTGGACAGGAGACACCGGGGAGCTGTTTTTT
CDR3aa: CSVENWTGDTGELFF

v_gene: TRBV19
abundance: NA
d_gene: NA
j_gene: TRBJ1-5
CDR3nt: TGTGCCAGTAGTATAGTGGGGGGGAGCAATCAGCCCCAGCATTTT
CDR3aa: CASSIVGGSNQPQHF